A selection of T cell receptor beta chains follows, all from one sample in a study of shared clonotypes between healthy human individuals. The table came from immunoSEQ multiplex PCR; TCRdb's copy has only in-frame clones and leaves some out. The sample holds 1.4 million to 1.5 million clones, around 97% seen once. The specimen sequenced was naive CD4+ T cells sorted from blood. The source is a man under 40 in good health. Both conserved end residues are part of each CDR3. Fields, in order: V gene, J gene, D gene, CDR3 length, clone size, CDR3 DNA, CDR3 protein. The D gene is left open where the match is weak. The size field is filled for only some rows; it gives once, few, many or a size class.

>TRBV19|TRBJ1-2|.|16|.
TGTGCCAGTAGTGCCTGGGGGGGCAGGGTCCTGAATGGCTACACCTTC
CASSAWGGRVLNGYTF
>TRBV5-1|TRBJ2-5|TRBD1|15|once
TGCGCCAGCAGCTTGATACCGGGACAGAAAGAGACCCAGTACTTC
CASSLIPGQKETQYF
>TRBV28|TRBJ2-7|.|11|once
TGTGCCAGCAGGTCACCCGGAGAGCAGTACTTC
CASRSPGEQYF
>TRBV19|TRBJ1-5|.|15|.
TGTGCCAGTAGTATTCCACCTATTAGCAATCAGCCCCAGCATTTT
CASSIPPISNQPQHF
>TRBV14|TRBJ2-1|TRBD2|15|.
TGTGCCAGCAGCCTCAGCGGGAGATGGGCGAATGAGCAGTTCTTC
CASSLSGRWANEQFF
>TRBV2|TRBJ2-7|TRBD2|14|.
TGTGCCAGCAGTCGGACTAGCGCGATTTACGAGCAGTACTTC
CASSRTSAIYEQYF
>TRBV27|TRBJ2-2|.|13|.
TGTGCCAGCAGTTTATTTTTGGGCGGGGAGCTGTTTTTT
CASSLFLGGELFF
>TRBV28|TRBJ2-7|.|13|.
TGTGCCAGCAGTGCTCCTGGACTCTACGAGCAGTACTTC
CASSAPGLYEQYF
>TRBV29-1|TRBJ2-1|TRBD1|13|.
TGCAGCGTTGCTGAGGTTAGACAGGGTGAGCAGTTCTTC
CSVAEVRQGEQFF
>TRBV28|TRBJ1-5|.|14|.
TGTGCCAGCAGTTGGCAGGGAAACAATCAGCCCCAGCATTTT
CASSWQGNNQPQHF
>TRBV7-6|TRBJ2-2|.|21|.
TGTGCCAGCAGCTTTTCCTCTAGCCAGGGTTTTACGTCAACGTCTTCCGGGGAGCTGTTTTTT
CASSFSSSQGFTSTSSGELFF
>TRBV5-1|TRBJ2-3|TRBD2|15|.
TGCGCCAGCAGCTTTAGCGGGCAAAGCACAGATACGCAGTATTTT
CASSFSGQSTDTQYF
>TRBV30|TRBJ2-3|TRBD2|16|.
TGTGCCTGGACAGCGGGAGGGCCGAGATTGACAGATACGCAGTATTTT
CAWTAGGPRLTDTQYF
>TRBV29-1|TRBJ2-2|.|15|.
TGCAGCGTTGGGAATGGACGTGCGAACACCGGGGAGCTGTTTTTT
CSVGNGRANTGELFF
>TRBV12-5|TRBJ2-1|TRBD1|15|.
TGTGCTAGTGGTTTGGCGGGACAGGGTCTGAATGAGCAGTTCTTC
CASGLAGQGLNEQFF
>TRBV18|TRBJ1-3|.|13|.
TGTGCCAGCTCAGGGGCGGTTGGAAACACCATATATTTT
CASSGAVGNTIYF
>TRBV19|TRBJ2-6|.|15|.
TGTGCCAGTAGTATCCGGGGGGCAGGGGCCAACGTCCTGACTTTC
CASSIRGAGANVLTF
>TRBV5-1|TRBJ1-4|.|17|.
TGCGCCAGCAGCTTGGTCCGACTAGAGGGGACCCATGAAAAACTGTTTTTT
CASSLVRLEGTHEKLFF
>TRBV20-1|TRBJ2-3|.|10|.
TGCAGTGCTAACACAGATACGCAGTATTTT
CSANTDTQYF
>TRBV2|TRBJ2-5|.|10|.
TGTGCCAGCCAAACAGGGACCCAGTACTTC
CASQTGTQYF
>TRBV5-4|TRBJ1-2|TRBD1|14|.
TGTGCCAGCAGCCACCCGACAGGGAACTATGGCTACACCTTC
CASSHPTGNYGYTF
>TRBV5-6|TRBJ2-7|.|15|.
TGTGCCAGCAGCAAAGACCCAGGACAGACCTACGAGCAGTACTTC
CASSKDPGQTYEQYF
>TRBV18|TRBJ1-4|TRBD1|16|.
TGTGCCAGCTCGCGCCGGGACAGATCAACTAATGAAAAACTGTTTTTT
CASSRRDRSTNEKLFF
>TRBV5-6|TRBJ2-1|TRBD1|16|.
TGTGCCAGCAGCTTGGTTTTTACAGGGGCCCCCAATGAGCAGTTCTTC
CASSLVFTGAPNEQFF
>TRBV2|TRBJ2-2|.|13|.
TGTGCCAGCAGTGTCGAGAACACCGGGGAGCTGTTTTTT
CASSVENTGELFF
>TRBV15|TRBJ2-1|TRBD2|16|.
TGTGCCACCAGCAGAGATAGCCGACTAGCGGGAGGTGAGCAGTTCTTC
CATSRDSRLAGGEQFF
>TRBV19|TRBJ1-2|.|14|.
TGTGCCAGTAGTACTCAGGGGACTACCTATGGCTACACCTTC
CASSTQGTTYGYTF
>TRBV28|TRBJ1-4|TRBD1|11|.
TGTGCCATACAGGGGAATGAAAAACTGTTTTTT
CAIQGNEKLFF
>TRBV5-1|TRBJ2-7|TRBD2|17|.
TGCGCCAGCAGGAGTGAAGCGTCGGGGGGGAAGACCTACGAGCAGTACTTC
CASRSEASGGKTYEQYF
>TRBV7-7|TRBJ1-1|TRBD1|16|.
TGTGCTAGCAGCCAAGAGGGGGACAGGGGGCTTACTGAAGCTTTCTTT
CASSQEGDRGLTEAFF
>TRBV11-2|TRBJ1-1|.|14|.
TGTGCCAGCAGCTTAGTAAGGGGAAGCACTGAAGCTTTCTTT
CASSLVRGSTEAFF
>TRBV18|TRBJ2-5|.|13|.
TGTGCCAGCTCACCAACGGAGAGAGAGACCCAGTACTTC
CASSPTERETQYF
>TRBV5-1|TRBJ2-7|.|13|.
TGCGCCAGCAGCTTGCCCTCGGGCTACGAGCAGTACTTC
CASSLPSGYEQYF
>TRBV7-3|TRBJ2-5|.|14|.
TGTGCCAGCAGCCCAAGGACCAACCGGGAGACCCAGTACTTC
CASSPRTNRETQYF
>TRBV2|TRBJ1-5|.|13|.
TGTGCCAGCATGAGGGACAACAATCAGCCCCAGCATTTT
CASMRDNNQPQHF
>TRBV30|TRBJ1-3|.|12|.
TGTGCCTGGAGCAACTCTGGAAACACCATATATTTT
CAWSNSGNTIYF
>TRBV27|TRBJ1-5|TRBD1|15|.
TGTGCCAGCGATGCCGGGACAGCAAGTTTTCAGCCCCAGCATTTT
CASDAGTASFQPQHF
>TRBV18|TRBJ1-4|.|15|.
TGTGCCAGCTCACCAGAGGGGTCAACTAATGAAAAACTGTTTTTT
CASSPEGSTNEKLFF
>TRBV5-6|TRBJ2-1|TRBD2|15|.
TGTGCCAGCAGCCCGACTAGCGGGAGGGCCAATGAGCAGTTCTTC
CASSPTSGRANEQFF
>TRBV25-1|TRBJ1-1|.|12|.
TGTGCCAGCGGTGCGGGGGGCACTGAAGCTTTCTTT
CASGAGGTEAFF
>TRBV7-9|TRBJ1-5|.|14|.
TGTGCCAGCAGCTTAGAGACCCTCGATCGGCCCCAGCATTTT
CASSLETLDRPQHF
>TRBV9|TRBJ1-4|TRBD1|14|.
TGTGCCAGCAGCCAGGGGGGGAGTAATGAAAAACTGTTTTTT
CASSQGGSNEKLFF
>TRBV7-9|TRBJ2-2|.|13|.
TGTGCCAGCAGGGACCCCATGTCCGGGGAGCTGTTTTTT
CASRDPMSGELFF
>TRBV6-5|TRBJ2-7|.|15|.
TGTGCCAGCAGTTACGGCGACGTAACTGGCTACGAGCAGTACTTC
CASSYGDVTGYEQYF
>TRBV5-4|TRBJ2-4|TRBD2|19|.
TGTGCCAGCAGCCCGGGACTAGCGGGACTTGGCGGAGCCAAAAACATTCAGTACTTC
CASSPGLAGLGGAKNIQYF
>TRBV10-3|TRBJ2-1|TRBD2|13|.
TGTGCCATCACCCGGACTAGATTAGATGAGCAGTTCTTC
CAITRTRLDEQFF
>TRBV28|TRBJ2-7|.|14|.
TGTGCCAGCAGTGCTTCGGGGCGGACGCAAGAGCAGTACTTC
CASSASGRTQEQYF
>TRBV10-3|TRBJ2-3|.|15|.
TGTGCCATTAGGGACAACCCGACCCGCACAGATACGCAGTATTTT
CAIRDNPTRTDTQYF
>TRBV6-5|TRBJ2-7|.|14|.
TGTGCCAGCGTTCAGAACAGGCCCCCCTACGAGCAGTACTTC
CASVQNRPPYEQYF
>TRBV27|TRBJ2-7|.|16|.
TGTGCCAGCAACCCGGCCCGGGCCAGGGCCCTGCGCGAGCAGTACTTC
CASNPARARALREQYF
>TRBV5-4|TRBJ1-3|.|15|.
TGTGCCAGCAGCTTAATCTCAGGAGCAGGAAACACCATATATTTT
CASSLISGAGNTIYF
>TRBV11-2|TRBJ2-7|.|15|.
TGTGCCAGTCGACCGGTGGCAGGGAAGTTGAACGAGCAGTACTTC
CASRPVAGKLNEQYF
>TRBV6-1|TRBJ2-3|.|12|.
TGTGCCAGCAGTGAGACTCGGGATACGCAGTATTTT
CASSETRDTQYF
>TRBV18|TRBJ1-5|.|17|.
TGTGCCAGCTCAACTACGGACGGAACCTTTAGCAATCAGCCCCAGCATTTT
CASSTTDGTFSNQPQHF
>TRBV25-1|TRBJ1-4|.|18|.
TGTGCCAGCAGGGGACCCTCATCGGGCTTTGGAACTAATGAAAAACTGTTTTTT
CASRGPSSGFGTNEKLFF
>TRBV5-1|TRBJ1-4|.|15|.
TGCGCCAGCAGCCGCCCCGACGGGGGGGGTGAAAAACTGTTTTTT
CASSRPDGGGEKLFF
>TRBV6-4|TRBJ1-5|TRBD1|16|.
TGTGCCAGCAGTGAACTTAGGACAGGCCGCAATCAGCCCCAGCATTTT
CASSELRTGRNQPQHF
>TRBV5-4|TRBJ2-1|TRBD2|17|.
TGTGCCAGCAGCGCAAGGGACTACTCAAGCTCCTACAATGAGCAGTTCTTC
CASSARDYSSSYNEQFF
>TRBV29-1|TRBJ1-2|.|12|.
TGCAGCGTTAGTCCAGGGGCCTATGGCTACACCTTC
CSVSPGAYGYTF